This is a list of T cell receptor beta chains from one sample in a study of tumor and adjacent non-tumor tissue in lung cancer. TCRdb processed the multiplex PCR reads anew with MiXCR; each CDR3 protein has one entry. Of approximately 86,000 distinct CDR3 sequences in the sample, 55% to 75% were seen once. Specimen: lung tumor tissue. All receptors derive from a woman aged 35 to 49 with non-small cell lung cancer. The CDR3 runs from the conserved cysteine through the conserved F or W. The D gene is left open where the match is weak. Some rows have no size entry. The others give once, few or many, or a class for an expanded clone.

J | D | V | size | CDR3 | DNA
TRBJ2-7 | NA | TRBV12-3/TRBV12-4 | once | CASSRDRSNSYEQYF | TGCGCCAGCAGTCGTGACAGAAGCAATAGCTACGAGCAGTACTTC
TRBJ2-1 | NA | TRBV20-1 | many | CSASVDSYYNEQFF | TGCAGTGCTAGCGTGGACAGCTACTACAATGAGCAGTTCTTC
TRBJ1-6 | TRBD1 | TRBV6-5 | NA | CASTPRAGGYSLLHF | TGTGCCAGCACCCCCAGGGCAGGGGGCTATTCACTCCTCCACTTT
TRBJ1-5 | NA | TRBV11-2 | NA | CASSLGVNQAQHF | TGTGCCAGCAGCTTAGGGGTTAATCAGGCCCAACATTTT
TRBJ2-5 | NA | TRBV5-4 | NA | CASSPSETQYF | TGTGCCAGCAGTCCCTCCGAGACCCAGTACTTC
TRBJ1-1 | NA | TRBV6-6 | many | CASRVTSAEAFF | TGTGCCAGCCGAGTTACGTCCGCTGAAGCTTTCTTT
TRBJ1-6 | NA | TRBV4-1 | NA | CDSRHTNSPLHF | TGCGACAGCAGACACACGAATTCACCCCTCCACTTT
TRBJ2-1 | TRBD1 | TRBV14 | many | CASSQDRTYYNEQFF | TGTGCCAGCAGCCAGGACAGGACCTACTACAATGAGCAGTTCTTC
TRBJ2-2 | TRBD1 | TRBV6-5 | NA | CASSYQGAHAGELFF | TGTGCCAGCAGTTACCAGGGGGCACACGCCGGGGAGCTGTTTTTT
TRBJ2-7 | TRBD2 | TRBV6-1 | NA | CVSTASGGPLEQYF | TGTGTCAGCACTGCTAGCGGGGGGCCCCTCGAGCAGTACTTC
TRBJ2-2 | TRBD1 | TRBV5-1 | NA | CASSGGTGTGELYF | TGCGCCAGCAGCGGAGGGACAGGGACCGGGGAACTGTATTTT
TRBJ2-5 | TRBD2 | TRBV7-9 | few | CASSSRTSGKETQYF | TGTGCCAGCAGCTCCCGGACTAGCGGGAAAGAGACCCAGTACTTC